Listed below are T cell receptor beta chains from one sample, sequenced in a study of neoadjuvant anti-PD-1 for oral cavity cancer. Clones were sequenced by immunoSEQ multiplex PCR, and TCRdb holds only the in-frame ones, with some missing. The sample comprises just under 70,000 clones, 80% to 90% of which are singletons, and 3.4% rests with the top ten. The starting material was PBMCs, obtained after nivolumab (anti-PD-1) treatment. These receptors originate from a person aged 35-80 years with oral cavity squamous cell carcinoma. Each CDR3 is given with its conserved first and last residue. A D gene is named only where the DNA matches it firmly. Not all rows give a size; the values are once, few, many and, for expanded clones, a class.

>TRBJ2-6|NA|NA|TRBV7-2
CASSSDFSGANVLTF
TGTGCCAGCAGCTCCGATTTCTCTGGGGCCAACGTCCTGACTTTC
>TRBJ1-2|NA|TRBD1|TRBV11-2
CASSLGQGIYGYTF
TGTGCCAGCAGCCTGGGACAGGGGATCTATGGCTACACCTTC
>TRBJ2-7|NA|NA|TRBV6-5
CASSPGTLSWEQYF
TGTGCCAGCAGCCCCGGGACCCTATCGTGGGAGCAGTACTTC
>TRBJ2-5|NA|TRBD1|TRBV5-6
CASSPDRGLYQETQYF
TGTGCCAGCAGCCCTGACAGGGGGCTGTACCAAGAGACCCAGTACTTC
>TRBJ2-6|few|NA|TRBV10-3
CAISEGANVLTF
TGTGCCATCAGTGAGGGGGCCAACGTCCTGACTTTC
>TRBJ2-5|NA|NA|TRBV2
CASRLLRLETQYF
TGTGCCAGCAGGCTGTTGAGGTTGGAGACCCAGTACTTC
>TRBJ1-4|NA|NA|TRBV6-4
CASREQASSEKLFF
TGTGCCAGCAGGGAACAGGCTTCAAGTGAAAAACTGTTTTTT
>TRBJ2-3|NA|TRBD1|TRBV5-1
CADFMTGFPDTQYF
TGCGCAGACTTCATGACAGGGTTCCCAGATACGCAGTATTTT
>TRBJ1-5|NA|TRBD1|TRBV10-2
CASGQGENQPQHF
TGCGCCAGCGGACAGGGCGAAAATCAGCCCCAGCATTTT
>TRBJ2-7|NA|NA|TRBV15
CATSIRGGGTHLYEQYF
TGTGCCACCAGCATCAGAGGTGGAGGGACCCACCTCTACGAGCAGTACTTC
>TRBJ1-3|NA|NA|TRBV30
CAWSVRRRDSGNTIYF
TGTGCCTGGAGTGTGAGACGGAGGGACTCTGGAAACACCATATATTTT
>TRBJ2-3|few|NA|TRBV6-1
CASSEQITDTQYF
TGTGCCAGCAGTGAACAGATTACAGATACGCAGTATTTT
>TRBJ2-1|NA|TRBD1|TRBV11-2
CASSFLGQGRNEQFF
TGTGCCAGCAGCTTTCTGGGACAGGGTAGGAATGAGCAGTTCTTC